The sequence of this T cell receptor (beta chain) was determined in a study of T cells in Graves' hyperthyroidism and ophthalmopathy. In the study overall: Peripheral blood collection took place at initial diagnosis, before any treatment.

In this sample, this clonotype turned up many times. Amplified TCR beta CDR3 regions derived from RNA transcripts. The TCR CDR3 was amplified in a first-round RT-PCR using the HTBI primer set. Each CDR3 protein is one row after TCRdb ran MiXCR on the multiplex PCR reads. The sample includes around 500,000 distinct CDR3 sequences, about 16% seen only once; the top ten take 25% to 30%. In the ophthalmopathy cohort, Clinical Activity Score was at least 3, NOSPECS grade at least 4, and duration under 3 months. Trimming took 2 bases from V and 8 from J, leaving 9 bases between them. The CDR3 is 12 amino acids. CDR1 is MNHEY and CDR2 is SVGAGI in the germline V gene.

Material: blood. This chain links TRBV6-5 with TRBJ1-1; a possible D gene is TRBD1 (5 bases). This receptor was obtained from a young woman with Graves' ophthalmopathy. The CDR3 nucleotides are TGTGCCAGCAGTTACGGGGGTGGGGAAGCTTTCTTT. It yields the protein CASSYGGGEAFF.